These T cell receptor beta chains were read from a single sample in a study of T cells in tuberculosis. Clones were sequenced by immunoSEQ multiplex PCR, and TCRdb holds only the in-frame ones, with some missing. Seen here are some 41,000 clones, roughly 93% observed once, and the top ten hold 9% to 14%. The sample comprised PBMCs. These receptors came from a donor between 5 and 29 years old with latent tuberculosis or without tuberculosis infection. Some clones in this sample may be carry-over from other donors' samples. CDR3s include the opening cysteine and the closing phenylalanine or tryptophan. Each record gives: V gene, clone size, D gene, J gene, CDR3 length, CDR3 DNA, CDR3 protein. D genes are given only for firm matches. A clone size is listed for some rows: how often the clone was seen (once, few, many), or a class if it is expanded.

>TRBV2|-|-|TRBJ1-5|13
TGTGCCAGCAGTGCGTATAGCAATCAGCCCCAGCATTTT
CASSAYSNQPQHF
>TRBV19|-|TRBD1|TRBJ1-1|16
TGTGCCAGTAGTGACTTTATGACAGGGGGGGCGACTGAAGCTTTCTTT
CASSDFMTGGATEAFF
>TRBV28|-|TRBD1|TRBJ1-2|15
TGTGCCAGCAGTTTACTAGGACAGGGAAATCGCGGCTACACCTTC
CASSLLGQGNRGYTF
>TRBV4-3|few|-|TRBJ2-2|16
TGCGCCAGCAGGACCAGGAGGGAGATCAACACCGGGGAGCTGTTTTTT
CASRTRREINTGELFF
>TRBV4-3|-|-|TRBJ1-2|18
TGCGCCAGCAGCCAAGAGGGCCATGGGCGAAGTTCCCTCTATGGCTACACCTTC
CASSQEGHGRSSLYGYTF
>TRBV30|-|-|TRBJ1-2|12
TGTGCCTGGAGCCATCAGGGTGTGGGCTACACCTTC
CAWSHQGVGYTF
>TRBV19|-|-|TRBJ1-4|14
TGTGCCAGTAGCCGGAACAGGGATCTGGAAAAACTGTTTTTT
CASSRNRDLEKLFF
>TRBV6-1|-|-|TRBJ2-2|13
TGTGCCAGCAGCGCGAGCAGGGTCAGGGAGCTGTTTTTT
CASSASRVRELFF
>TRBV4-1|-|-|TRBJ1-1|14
TGCGCCAGCAGCCAAGTGGGAGAGAACACTGAAGCTTTCTTT
CASSQVGENTEAFF
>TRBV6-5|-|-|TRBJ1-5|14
TGTGCCAGCAGTTCAGGGATAGACAATCAGCCCCAGCATTTT
CASSSGIDNQPQHF
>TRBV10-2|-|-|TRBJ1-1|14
TGCGCCAGCAGCGAAAATGACAGCCTCAATGAAGCTTTCTTT
CASSENDSLNEAFF
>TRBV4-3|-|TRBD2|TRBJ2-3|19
TGCGCCAGCAGCCAAGACTTCCGACTAGCGGGGGCTAGCACAGATACGCAGTATTTT
CASSQDFRLAGASTDTQYF
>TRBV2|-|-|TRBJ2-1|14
TGTGCCAGCAGCCTCATAGGGGGTGTGGTCGAGCAGTTCTTC
CASSLIGGVVEQFF
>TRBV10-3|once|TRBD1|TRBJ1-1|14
TGTGCCATCAGTGGCGCGGACAGGGGGACTGAAGCTTTCTTT
CAISGADRGTEAFF
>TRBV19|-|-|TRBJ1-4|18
TGTGCCAGTAGTATCCACGACAATGTGAGGGTTACTAATGAAAAACTGTTTTTT
CASSIHDNVRVTNEKLFF
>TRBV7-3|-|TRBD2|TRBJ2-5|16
TGTGCCAGCAACCCCTGCAACGGGGGGAAACAAGAGACCCAGTACTTC
CASNPCNGGKQETQYF
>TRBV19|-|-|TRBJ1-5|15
TGTGCCAGTAGTATAGGAAGGGATCGAGGGCAGCCCCAGCATTTT
CASSIGRDRGQPQHF
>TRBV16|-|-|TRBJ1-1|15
TGTGCCAGCAGCCAAAACAGGGCCTGGGACACTGAAGCTTTCTTT
CASSQNRAWDTEAFF
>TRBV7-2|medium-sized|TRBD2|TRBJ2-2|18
TGTGCCAGCAGCTTAGACCTAGCGGGGGGGCCTGGGACCGGGGAGCTGTTTTTT
CASSLDLAGGPGTGELFF
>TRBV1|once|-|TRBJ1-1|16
TGCACCAGCAGCCAAGATGAGAGGGGGCGCATTACTGAAGCTTTCTTT
CTSSQDERGRITEAFF
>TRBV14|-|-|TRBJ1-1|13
TGTGCCAGCAGCCAAGATTTGGAGGGGGAAGCTTTCTTT
CASSQDLEGEAFF
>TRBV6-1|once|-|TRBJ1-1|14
TGTGCCAGCAGTTATACAGGGATGAACACTGAAGCTTTCTTT
CASSYTGMNTEAFF
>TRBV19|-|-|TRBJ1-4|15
TGTGCCAGTAGTGTCAACATTGCAACTAATGAAAAACTGTTTTTT
CASSVNIATNEKLFF